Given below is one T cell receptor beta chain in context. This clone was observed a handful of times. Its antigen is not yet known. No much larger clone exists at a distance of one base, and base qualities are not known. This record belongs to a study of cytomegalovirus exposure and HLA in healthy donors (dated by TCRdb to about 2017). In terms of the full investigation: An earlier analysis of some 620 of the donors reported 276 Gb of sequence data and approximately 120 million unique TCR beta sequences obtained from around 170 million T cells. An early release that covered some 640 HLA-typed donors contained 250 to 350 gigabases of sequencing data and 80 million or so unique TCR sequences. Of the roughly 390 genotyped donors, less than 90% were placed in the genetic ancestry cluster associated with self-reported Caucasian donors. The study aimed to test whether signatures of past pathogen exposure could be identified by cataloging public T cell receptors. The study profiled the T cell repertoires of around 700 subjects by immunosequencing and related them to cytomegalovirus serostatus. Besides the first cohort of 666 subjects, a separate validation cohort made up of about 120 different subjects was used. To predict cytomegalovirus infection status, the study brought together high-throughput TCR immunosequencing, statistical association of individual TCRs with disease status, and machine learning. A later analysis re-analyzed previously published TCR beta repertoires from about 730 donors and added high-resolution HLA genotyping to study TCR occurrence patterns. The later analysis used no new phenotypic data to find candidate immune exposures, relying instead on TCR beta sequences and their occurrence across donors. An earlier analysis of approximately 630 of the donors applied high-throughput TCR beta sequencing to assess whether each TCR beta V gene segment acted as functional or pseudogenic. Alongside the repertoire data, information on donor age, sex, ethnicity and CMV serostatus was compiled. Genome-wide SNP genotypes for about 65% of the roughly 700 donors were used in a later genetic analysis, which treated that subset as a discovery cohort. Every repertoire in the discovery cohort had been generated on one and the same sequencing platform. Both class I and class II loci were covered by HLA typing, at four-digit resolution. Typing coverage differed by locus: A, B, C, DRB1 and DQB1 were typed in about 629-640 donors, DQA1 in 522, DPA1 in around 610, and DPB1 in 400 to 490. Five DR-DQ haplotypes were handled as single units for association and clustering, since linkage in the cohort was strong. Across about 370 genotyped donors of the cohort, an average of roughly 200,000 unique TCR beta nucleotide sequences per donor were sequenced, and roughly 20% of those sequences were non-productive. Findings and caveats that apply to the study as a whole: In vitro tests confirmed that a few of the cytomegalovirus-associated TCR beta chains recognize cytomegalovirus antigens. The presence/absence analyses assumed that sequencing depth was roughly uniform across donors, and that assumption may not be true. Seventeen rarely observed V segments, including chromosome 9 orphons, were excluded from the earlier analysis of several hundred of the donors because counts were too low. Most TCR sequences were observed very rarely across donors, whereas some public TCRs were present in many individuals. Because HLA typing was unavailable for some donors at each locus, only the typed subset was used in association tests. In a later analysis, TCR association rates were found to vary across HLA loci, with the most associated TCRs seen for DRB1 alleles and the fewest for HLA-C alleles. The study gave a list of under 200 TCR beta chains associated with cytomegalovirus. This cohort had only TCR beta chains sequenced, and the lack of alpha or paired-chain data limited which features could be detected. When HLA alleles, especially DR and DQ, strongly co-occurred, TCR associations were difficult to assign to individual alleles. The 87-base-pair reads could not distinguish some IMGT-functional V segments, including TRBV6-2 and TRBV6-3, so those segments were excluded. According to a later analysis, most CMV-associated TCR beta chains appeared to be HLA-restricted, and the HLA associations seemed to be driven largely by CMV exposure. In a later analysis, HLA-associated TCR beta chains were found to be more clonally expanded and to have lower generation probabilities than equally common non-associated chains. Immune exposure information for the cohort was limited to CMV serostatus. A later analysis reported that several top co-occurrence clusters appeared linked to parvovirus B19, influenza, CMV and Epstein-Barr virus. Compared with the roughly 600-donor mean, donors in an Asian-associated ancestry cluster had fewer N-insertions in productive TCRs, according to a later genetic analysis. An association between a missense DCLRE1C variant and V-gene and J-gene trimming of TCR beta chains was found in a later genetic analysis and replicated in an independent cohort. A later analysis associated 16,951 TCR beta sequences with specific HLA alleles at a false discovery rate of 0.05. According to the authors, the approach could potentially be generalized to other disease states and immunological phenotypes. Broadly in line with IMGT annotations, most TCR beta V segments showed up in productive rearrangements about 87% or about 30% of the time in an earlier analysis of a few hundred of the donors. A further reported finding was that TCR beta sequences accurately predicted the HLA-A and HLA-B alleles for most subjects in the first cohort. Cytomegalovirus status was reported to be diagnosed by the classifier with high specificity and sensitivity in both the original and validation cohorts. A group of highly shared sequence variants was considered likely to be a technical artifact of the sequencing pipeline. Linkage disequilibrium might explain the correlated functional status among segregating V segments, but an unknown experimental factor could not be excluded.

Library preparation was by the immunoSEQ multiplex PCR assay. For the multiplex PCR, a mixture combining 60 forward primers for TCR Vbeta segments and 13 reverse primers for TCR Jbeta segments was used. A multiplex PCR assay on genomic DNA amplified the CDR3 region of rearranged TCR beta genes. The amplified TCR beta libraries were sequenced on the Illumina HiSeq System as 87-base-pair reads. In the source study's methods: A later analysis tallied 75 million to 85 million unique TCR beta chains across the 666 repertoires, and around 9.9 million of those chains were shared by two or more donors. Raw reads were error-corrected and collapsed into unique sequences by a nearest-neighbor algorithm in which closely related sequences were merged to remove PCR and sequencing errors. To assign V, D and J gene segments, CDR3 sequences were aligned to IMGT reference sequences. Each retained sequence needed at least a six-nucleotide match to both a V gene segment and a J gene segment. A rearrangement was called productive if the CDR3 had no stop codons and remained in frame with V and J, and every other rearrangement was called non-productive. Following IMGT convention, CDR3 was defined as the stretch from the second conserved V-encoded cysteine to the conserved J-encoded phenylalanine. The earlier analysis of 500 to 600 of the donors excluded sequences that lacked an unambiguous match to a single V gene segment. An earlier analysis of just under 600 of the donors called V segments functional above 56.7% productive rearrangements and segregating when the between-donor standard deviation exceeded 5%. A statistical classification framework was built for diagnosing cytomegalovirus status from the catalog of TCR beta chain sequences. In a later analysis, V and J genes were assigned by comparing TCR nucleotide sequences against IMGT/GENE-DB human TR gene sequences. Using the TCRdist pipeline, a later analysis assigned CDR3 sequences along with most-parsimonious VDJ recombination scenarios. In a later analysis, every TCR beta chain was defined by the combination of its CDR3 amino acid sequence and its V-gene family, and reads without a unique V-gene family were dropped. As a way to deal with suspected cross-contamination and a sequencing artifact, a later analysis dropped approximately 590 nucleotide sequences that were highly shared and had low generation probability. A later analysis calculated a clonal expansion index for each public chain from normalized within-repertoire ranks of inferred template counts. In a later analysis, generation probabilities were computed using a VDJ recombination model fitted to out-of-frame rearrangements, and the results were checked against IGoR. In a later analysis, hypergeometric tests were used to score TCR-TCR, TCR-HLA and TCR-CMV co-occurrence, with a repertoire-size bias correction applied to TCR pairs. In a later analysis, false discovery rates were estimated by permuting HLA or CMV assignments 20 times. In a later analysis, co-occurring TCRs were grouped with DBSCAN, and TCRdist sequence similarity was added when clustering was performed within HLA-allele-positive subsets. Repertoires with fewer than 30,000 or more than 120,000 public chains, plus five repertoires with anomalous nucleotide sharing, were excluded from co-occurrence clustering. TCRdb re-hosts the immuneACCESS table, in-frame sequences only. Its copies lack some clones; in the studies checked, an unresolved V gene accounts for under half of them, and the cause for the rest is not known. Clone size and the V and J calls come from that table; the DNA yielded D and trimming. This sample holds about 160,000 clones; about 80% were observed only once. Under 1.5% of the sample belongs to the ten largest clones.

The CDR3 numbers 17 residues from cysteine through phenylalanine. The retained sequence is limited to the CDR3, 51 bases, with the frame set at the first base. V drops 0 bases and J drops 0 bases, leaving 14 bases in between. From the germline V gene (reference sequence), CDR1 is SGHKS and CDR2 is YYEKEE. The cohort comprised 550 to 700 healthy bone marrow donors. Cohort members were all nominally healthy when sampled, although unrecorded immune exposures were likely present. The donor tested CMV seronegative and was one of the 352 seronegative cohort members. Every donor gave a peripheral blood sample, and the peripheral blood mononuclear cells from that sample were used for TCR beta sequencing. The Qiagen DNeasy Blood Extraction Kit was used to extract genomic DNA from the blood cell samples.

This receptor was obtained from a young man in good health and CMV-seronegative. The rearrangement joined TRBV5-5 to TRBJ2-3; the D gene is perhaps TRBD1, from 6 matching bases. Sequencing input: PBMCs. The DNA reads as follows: TGTGCCAGCAGCTTGGGGCTGGGGGCGCTCAGCACAGATACGCAGTATTTT. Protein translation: CASSLGLGALSTDTQYF.